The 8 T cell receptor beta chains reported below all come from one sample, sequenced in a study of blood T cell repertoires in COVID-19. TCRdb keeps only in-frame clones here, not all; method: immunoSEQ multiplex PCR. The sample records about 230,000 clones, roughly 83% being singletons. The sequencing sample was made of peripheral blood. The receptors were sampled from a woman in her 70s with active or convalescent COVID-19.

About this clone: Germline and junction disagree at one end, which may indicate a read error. CDR3 sequence reads: CASSPGLAGPPVF. In DNA form, the CDR3 reads TGTGCCAGCAGCCCGGGACTAGCGGGACCCCCTGTGTTC. This chain links TRBV9 with TRBJ2-3, with 13 bases aligning to TRBD2. In germline, CDR1 is SGDLS, CDR2 YYNGEE. The CDR3 runs 13 residues.

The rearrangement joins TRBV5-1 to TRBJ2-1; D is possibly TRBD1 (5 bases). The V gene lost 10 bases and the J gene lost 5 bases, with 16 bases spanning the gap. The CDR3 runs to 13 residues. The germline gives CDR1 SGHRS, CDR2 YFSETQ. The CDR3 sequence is CAVLVPGNNEQFF. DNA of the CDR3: TGCGCCGTATTAGTACCAGGGAACAATGAGCAGTTCTTC.

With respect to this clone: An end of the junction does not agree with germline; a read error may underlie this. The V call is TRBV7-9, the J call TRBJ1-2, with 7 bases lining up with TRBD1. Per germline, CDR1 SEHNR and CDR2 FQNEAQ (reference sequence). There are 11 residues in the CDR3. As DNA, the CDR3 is TGTGCCAGCAGCTTGGGACAGAGAACAAGCTTC. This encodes CASSLGQRTSF.

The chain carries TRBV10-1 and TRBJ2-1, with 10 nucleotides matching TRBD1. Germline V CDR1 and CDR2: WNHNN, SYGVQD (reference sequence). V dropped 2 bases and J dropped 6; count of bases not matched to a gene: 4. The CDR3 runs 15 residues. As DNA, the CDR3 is TGCGCCAGCAGTGAGCGGAGGACAGGGGGCAATGAGCAGTTCTTC. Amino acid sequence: CASSERRTGGNEQFF.

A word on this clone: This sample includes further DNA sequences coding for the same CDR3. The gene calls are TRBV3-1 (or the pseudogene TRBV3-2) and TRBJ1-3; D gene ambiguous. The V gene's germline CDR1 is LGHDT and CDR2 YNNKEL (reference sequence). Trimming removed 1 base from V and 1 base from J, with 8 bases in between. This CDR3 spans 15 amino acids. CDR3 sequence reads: CASSQGSRSGNTIYF. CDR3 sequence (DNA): TGTGCCAGCAGCCAAGGGAGCCGGTCTGGAAACACCATATATTTT.

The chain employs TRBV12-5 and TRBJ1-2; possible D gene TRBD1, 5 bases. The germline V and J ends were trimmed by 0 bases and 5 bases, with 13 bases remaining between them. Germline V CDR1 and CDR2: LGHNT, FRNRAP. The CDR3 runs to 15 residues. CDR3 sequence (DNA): TGTGCTAGTGGTTTGGTCCAACAGGCGCGATATGGCTACACCTTC. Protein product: CASGLVQQARYGYTF. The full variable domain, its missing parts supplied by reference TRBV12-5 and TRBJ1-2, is DARVTQTPRHKVTEMGQEVTMRCQPILGHNTVFWYRQTMMQGLELLAYFRNRAPLDDSGMPKDRFSAEMPDATLATLKIQPSEPRDSAVYFCASGLVQQARYGYTFGSGTRLTVV.

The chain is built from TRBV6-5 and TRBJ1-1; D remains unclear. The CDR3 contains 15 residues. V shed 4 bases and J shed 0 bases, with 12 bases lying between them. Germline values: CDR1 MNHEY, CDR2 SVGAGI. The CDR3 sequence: CASSWGVLMNTEAFF. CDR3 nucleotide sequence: TGTGCCAGCAGTTGGGGAGTTCTTATGAACACTGAAGCTTTCTTT.

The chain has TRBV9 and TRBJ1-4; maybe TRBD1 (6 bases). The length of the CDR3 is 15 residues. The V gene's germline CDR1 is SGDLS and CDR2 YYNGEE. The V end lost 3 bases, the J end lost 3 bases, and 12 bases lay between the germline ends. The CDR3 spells CASSGKGGANEKLFF. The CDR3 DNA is TGTGCCAGCAGCGGGAAAGGGGGGGCTAATGAAAAACTGTTTTTT.